Shown below are 28 T cell receptor beta chains from a single sample sequenced in a study of beta chain features in type 1 diabetes. Isolated RNA was reverse transcribed in full, so expressed TCRB transcripts were sequenced. Using immunoSEQ multiplex PCR, the repertoire was profiled, and TCRdb retains in-frame clones only, with some absent. In the table there are under 200,000 clones, around 8.5% of which are singletons. Sequenced: central memory CD4+ T cells from blood. The source is a young man in good health.

Ten or more counts support this clone. V is TRBV10-3 and J is TRBJ2-6, with D possibly matching TRBD2 (5 bases). Germline CDR1 and CDR2: ENHRY and SYGVKD. This CDR3 region has 16 residues. Trimming shortened V by 3 bases and J by 0 bases, and 9 bases separated the two germline ends. For the CDR3, the DNA is TGTGCCATCAGTGAAGGACTGTCCTCTGGGGCCAACGTCCTGACTTTC. The encoded protein is CAISEGLSSGANVLTF.

The chain carries TRBV11-3 and TRBJ2-1, with D tentatively TRBD2 (6 bases). The germline gives CDR1 SGHNT, CDR2 YENEEA. The CDR3 is 12 residues long. Trimming stripped 5 bases from V and 9 bases from J, with 11 bases between. As DNA, the CDR3 is TGTGCCAGCAGCCCTCGGGGAGGTGAGCAGTTCTTC. Amino acid sequence: CASSPRGGEQFF. The complete variable domain, with remaining parts taken from reference TRBV11-3 and TRBJ2-1, reads EAGVVQSPRYKIIEKKQPVAFWCNPISGHNTLYWYLQNLGQGPELLIRYENEEAVDDSQLPKDRFSAERLKGVDSTLKIQPAELGDSAVYLCASSPRGGEQFFGPGTRLTVL.

The chain uses TRBV7-2 and TRBJ2-3; TRBD2 agrees at 11 bases. From germline, CDR1 is SGHTA and CDR2 FQGNSA. Trimming cost V 6 bases and J 4 bases; bases outside gene matches: 6. This CDR3 is 15 amino acids long. In DNA form, the CDR3 reads TGTGCCAGCAGATCACTAGCGGGAGATTCAGATACGCAGTATTTT. Residues: CASRSLAGDSDTQYF.

This clone appeared a few times. V is TRBV28 and J is TRBJ2-7; 8 bases line up with TRBD2. This CDR3 contains 15 residues. J lost 2 bases, V lost 6 bases, and 9 bases had no gene match. Germline lookup yields CDR1 MDHEN and CDR2 SYDVKM. Here the CDR3 reads CASSGDSGLAYEQYF. The CDR3 nucleotides read TGTGCCAGCAGCGGAGATTCGGGACTAGCCTACGAGCAGTACTTC.

In its sample, this clone was seen a few times. The V call is TRBV30, the J call TRBJ2-5, with a tentative D call TRBD1 (5 bases). Trimming stripped 8 bases from V and 6 bases from J, with 16 bases between. This CDR3 comprises 12 residues. CDR1 and CDR2 from the germline V gene are GTSNPN and SVGIG (reference sequence). The CDR3 loop reads CAGQGYAQTQYF. The CDR3 region has the DNA TGTGCCGGTCAGGGTTACGCACAGACCCAGTACTTC.

This clone has at least ten counts. The V and J genes are TRBV7-3 and TRBJ2-1; a weak D match, TRBD2 (6 bases). The germline V gene has CDR1 SGHTA and CDR2 FQGTGA. Trimming took 4 bases from V and 0 from J, leaving 10 bases between them. The CDR3 length is 15 residues. The CDR3 bases are TGTGCCAGCAGCTGGGACTCGAGCTCCTACAATGAGCAGTTCTTC. This translates into CASSWDSSSYNEQFF.

Only a few counts were recorded for this clone. This sequence joins TRBV19 and TRBJ2-7, with TRBD2 matching over 7 bases. The germline gives CDR1 LNHDA, CDR2 SQIVND (reference sequence). Trimming at V came to 3 bases and at J to 0 bases, leaving 5 bases not matched to a gene. The CDR3 has 15 residues. The CDR3 region is CASSMAGTISYEQYF. CDR3 DNA: TGTGCCAGTAGTATGGCAGGGACTATCTCCTACGAGCAGTACTTC.

This chain connects TRBV7-9 to TRBJ2-5; a weak D match, TRBD2 (7 bases). With 0 bases removed from V and 3 bases from J, the gap between germline ends came to 20 bases. Germline CDR1 SEHNR, CDR2 FQNEAQ (reference sequence). There are 18 residues in the CDR3. The DNA for the CDR3 is TGTGCCAGCAGCTTAGCGGGTGGGGGGGCGGCCTCAAAAGAGACCCAGTACTTC. It translates to CASSLAGGGAASKETQYF. Full variable domain (remainder filled in from reference TRBV7-9 and TRBJ2-5): DTGVSQNPRHKITKRGQNVTFRCDPISEHNRLYWYRQTLGQGPEFLTYFQNEAQLEKSRLLSDRFSAERPKGSFSTLEIQRTEQGDSAMYLCASSLAGGGAASKETQYFGPGTRLLVL.

V usage is TRBV10-3 and J usage is TRBJ1-1; maybe TRBD1 (6 bases). Per the germline V gene, CDR1 is ENHRY and CDR2 is SYGVKD. V was clipped by 4 bases and J by 3 bases, with 12 bases between them. The CDR3 is 14 residues long. The chain's CDR3 is CAISGTQGYTEAFF. The CDR3 bases are TGTGCCATCAGTGGCACACAGGGTTACACTGAAGCTTTCTTT.

In this sample, this clone turned up a few times. The rearrangement links TRBV15 to TRBJ1-1; D is possibly TRBD1 (5 bases). This CDR3 is built from 14 residues. CDR1 LNHNV and CDR2 YYDKDF come from the germline V gene (reference sequence). The V gene lost 4 bases and the J gene lost 3 bases, with 12 bases spanning the gap. The CDR3 nucleotides are TGTGCCACCAGCACCGACGGGGGAGACACTGAAGCTTTCTTT. Its translation: CATSTDGGDTEAFF.

CDR3 bases: TGCGCCAGCAGCCAAAACCCGGGGGGGACTAGCAGCTACAATGAGCAGTTCTTC. Amino acid sequence: CASSQNPGGTSSYNEQFF. The chain combines TRBV4-1 with TRBJ2-1; 9 nucleotides align to TRBD2. Germline V gene data show CDR1 as MGHRA and CDR2 as YSYEKL. The trim removed 2 bases at V and 3 bases at J, leaving 11 bases unmatched. The CDR3 has 18 amino acids.

This clone was detected only a few times. The genes are TRBV6-1 and TRBJ2-1, with D tentatively TRBD1 (6 bases). This CDR3 has 14 amino acids. V was pared by 4 bases and J by 1 base, with 8 bases between. Germline V gives CDR1 MNHNS, CDR2 SASEGT. CDR3 sequence reads: CASSGTASYNEQFF. The CDR3 DNA sequence: TGTGCCAGCAGTGGGACAGCTTCCTACAATGAGCAGTTCTTC.

The gene calls are TRBV6-5 and TRBJ1-1; 8 bases agree with TRBD1. Per germline, CDR1 MNHEY and CDR2 SVGAGI. V was clipped by 4 bases and J by 7 bases; unmatched bases: 11. This CDR3 is 15 amino acids long. The DNA of the CDR3 is TGTGCCAGCAGTTCCCCGAGACAGGGGCACAATGAAGCTTTCTTT. Its translation: CASSSPRQGHNEAFF.

This clone was detected only once. The genes are TRBV9 and TRBJ1-1; TRBD1 is a possible D gene (5 bases). V dropped 4 bases and J dropped 6 bases, with 19 bases sitting between them. The CDR3 is made up of 15 amino acids. CDR1 is SGDLS and CDR2 is YYNGEE in the germline V gene. DNA of the CDR3: TGTGCCAGCAGCCCACCCGGAGGGACGCCCTCTGAAGCTTTCTTT. This codes for CASSPPGGTPSEAFF.

The gene calls are TRBV14 and TRBJ2-2; the D is unclear. The germline gives CDR1 SGHDN, CDR2 FVKESK. This CDR3 is built from 13 residues. V was cut by 1 base and J by 6 bases, with 6 bases left in between. Here the CDR3 reads CASSQVRSGELFF. The DNA of the CDR3 is TGTGCCAGCAGCCAAGTTCGGTCCGGGGAGCTGTTTTTT.

The chain uses TRBV18 and TRBJ2-5, with D perhaps TRBD2 (6 bases). This CDR3 has 17 amino acids. The germline V gene has CDR1 KGHSH and CDR2 LQKENI. V was trimmed by 5 bases and J by 5 bases, leaving 24 bases between them. This CDR3 reads CASSGIAEAQFRETQYF. CDR3 nucleotide sequence: TGTGCCAGCTCAGGAATAGCGGAGGCCCAATTTCGGGAGACCCAGTACTTC.

V gene TRBV7-2 combines with J gene TRBJ2-3, with TRBD2 identical over 13 bases. The V segment lost 4 bases and the J segment 1 base; nucleotides outside the gene matches: 2. There are 16 residues in the CDR3. CDR1 and CDR2 (germline): SGHTA, FQGNSA. CDR3: CASSYTSGRGTDTQYF. In DNA form, the CDR3 reads TGTGCCAGCAGCTACACTAGCGGGAGGGGCACAGATACGCAGTATTTT.

The V call is TRBV7-6, the J call TRBJ2-5; D may be TRBD2 (5 bases). The CDR3 length is 13 residues. The germline V gene has CDR1 SGHVS and CDR2 FNYEAQ. V was clipped by 4 bases and J by 2 bases, with 8 bases between them. In DNA, the CDR3 is TGTGCCAGCAGCTCCGGACTTCAAGAGACCCAGTACTTC. Translation: CASSSGLQETQYF.

The chain is built from TRBV27 and TRBJ2-1; 7 nucleotides line up with TRBD2. This CDR3 is 13 amino acids long. J was trimmed by 9 bases and V by 5 bases; bases with no gene match: 7. From germline, CDR1 is MNHEY and CDR2 SMNVEV (reference sequence). In nucleotides, the CDR3 is TGTGCCAGCAGTATAGCGGGCTGGGGTGAGCAGTTCTTC. Its translation is CASSIAGWGEQFF.

This clone was seen a handful of times. CDR3 bases: TGCGCCAGCAGCTCTGGGACAGGGCAAGAAAAACTGTTTTTT. Translated, it gives CASSSGTGQEKLFF. The chain has TRBV5-1 and TRBJ1-4, with 9 bases identical to TRBD1. J was trimmed by 8 bases and V by 3 bases; bases with no gene match: 5. Germline lookup yields CDR1 SGHRS and CDR2 YFSETQ. CDR3 size: 14 residues.

DNA of the CDR3: TGTGCCAGCAGTTATCAGACAGGACTGAGGACTGAAGCTTTCTTT. Its translation is CASSYQTGLRTEAFF. This chain connects TRBV28 to TRBJ1-1; D might be TRBD1 (6 bases). This CDR3 contains 15 residues. Trimming stripped 4 bases from V and 5 bases from J, with 17 bases between. Germline V gene sequence: CDR1 MDHEN, CDR2 SYDVKM.

This rearrangement joins TRBV6-1 to TRBJ2-6, with 7 bases that match TRBD1. CDR1 and CDR2 (germline): MNHNS, SASEGT. The CDR3 consists of 15 residues. The J segment lost 4 bases and the V segment lost 6 bases, leaving 6 bases of the junction unmatched. The CDR3, as DNA: TGTGCCAGCAGGACAGGGCAGAGCGGGGCCAACGTCCTGACTTTC. This codes for CASRTGQSGANVLTF.

This clone was counted between two and nine times. The chain combines TRBV4-3 with TRBJ2-6, with no clear D. Deletions cut 4 bases from V and 2 bases from J, with 9 bases between. The CDR3 extends over 15 amino acids. Germline V gives CDR1 LGHNA, CDR2 YSLEER. The CDR3, as DNA: TGCGCCAGCAGCCCCGCCTGGCCTGGGGCCAACGTCCTGACTTTC. It codes for CASSPAWPGANVLTF.

The J gene is TRBJ2-5, the V gene TRBV18; D is uncertain. Deletions cut 0 bases from V and 7 bases from J, with 15 bases between. CDR1 and CDR2 (germline): KGHSH, LQKENI. This CDR3 contains 15 residues. Here the CDR3 DNA reads TGTGCCAGCTCACCACCGGATTCCCCCCAGCGGACCCAGTACTTC. Translation gives CASSPPDSPQRTQYF.

This chain joins TRBV6-1 and TRBJ2-4, with TRBD2 matching over 7 bases. The length of the CDR3 is 15 residues. Per germline, CDR1 MNHNS and CDR2 SASEGT. J was trimmed by 7 bases and V by 1 base; bases with no gene match: 7. In DNA, the CDR3 is TGTGCCAGCAGTGAAGTTGGGGACGGGAGGAACATTCAGTACTTC. Translated: CASSEVGDGRNIQYF.

V is TRBV29-1 and J is TRBJ2-1, with TRBD2 as a possible D gene (6 bases). The germline V gene has CDR1 SQVTM and CDR2 ANQGSEA. Deletions cut 5 bases from V and 0 bases from J, with 8 bases between. This CDR3 comprises 13 residues. The CDR3 protein is CSVTSFSYNEQFF. DNA for the CDR3: TGCAGCGTTACTAGCTTCTCCTACAATGAGCAGTTCTTC.

This clone was observed a few times. V and J are TRBV11-2 and TRBJ2-5; 8 bases line up with TRBD2. The CDR3 spans 13 residues. V gave up 5 bases and J gave up 4 bases; unmatched junction bases: 3. CDR1 SGHAT and CDR2 FQNNGV come from the germline V gene. CDR3 in amino acids: CASSREGGETQYF. The CDR3 DNA sequence: TGTGCCAGCAGCCGGGAGGGCGGAGAGACCCAGTACTTC.

The rearrangement uses TRBV7-9 and TRBJ2-5; 9 bases are shared with TRBD2. Germline loops: CDR1 SEHNR, CDR2 FQNEAQ (reference sequence). The CDR3 loop spans 16 amino acids. The trim removed 5 bases at V and 3 bases at J, leaving 10 bases unmatched. CDR3: CASSLPWREGKETQYF. The CDR3 region has the DNA TGTGCCAGCAGCCTCCCTTGGCGGGAGGGAAAAGAGACCCAGTACTTC.